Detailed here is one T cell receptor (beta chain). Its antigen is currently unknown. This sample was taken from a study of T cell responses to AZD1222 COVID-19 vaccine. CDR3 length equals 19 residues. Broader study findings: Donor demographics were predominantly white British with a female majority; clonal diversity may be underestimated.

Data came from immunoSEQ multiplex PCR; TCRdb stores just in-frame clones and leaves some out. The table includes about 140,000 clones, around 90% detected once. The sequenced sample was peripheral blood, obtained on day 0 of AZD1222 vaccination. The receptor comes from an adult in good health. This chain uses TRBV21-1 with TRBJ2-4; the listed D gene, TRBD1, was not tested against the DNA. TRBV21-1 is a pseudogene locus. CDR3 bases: TGTGCCAGCAGCAAACTATCGGTATCTCAGGGGTTAGCCAAAAACATTCAGTACTTC. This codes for CASSKLSVSQGLAKNIQYF.